This TCR beta chain was observed in a study of blood T cell repertoires in COVID-19 (dated by TCRdb to 2019 to 2021). Notes on the research overall: Samples covering the acute and convalescent phases of COVID-19 were provided by collaborators in the United States, Italy and Spain. The material from the prospective study consisted of cDNA or gDNA derived from T cells, B-cell-depleted T cells, or PBMCs. The dataset comprised deeply sampled blood TCRbeta repertoires from subjects exposed to, actively infected with, or recovered from COVID-19. The repertoires were made available in a free public database intended to serve as a resource for research on the immune response to SARS-CoV-2. The samples were drawn from the first 160 participants of the ongoing ImmuneRACE study and from more than 1,000 subjects provided by 6 global collaborators. Sample metadata almost always included a de-identified subject ID, COVID-19 status, age in years and sex. Where available, HLA class I and class II types were taken from metadata supplied by the sample provider and were not determined by assay-based typing.

The paper as a whole reports these results and caveats: How much clinical and demographic metadata was included differed by source and by participant, and the metadata was provided uncurated.

The collaborating institutions used their own protocols to collect whole blood in K2EDTA tubes. For TCRbeta analysis, collaborators shipped samples as frozen whole blood, isolated PBMCs, or DNA extracted from either of those sample types. TCRbeta CDR3 regions were amplified from genomic DNA by means of the immunoSEQ Assay, a bias-controlled multiplex PCR. The source study handled its data this way. Nucleated cell counts per sample were estimated from amplification of reference gene primers within the assay. To quantify the absolute abundance of each unique TCRbeta CDR3 rearrangement, sequence reads were collapsed and filtered. For each sample, productive Simpson clonality was calculated as the square root of Simpson's diversity index across productive rearrangements. TCRdb took this table from immuneACCESS and kept in-frame rearrangements with V and J called. Such tables lack part of the clones; where checked against another copy, unresolved V genes explain under half of the gap, and the rest is unexplained. That table is the source of V, J and clone size, and D and trimming were worked out from the DNA. Within this sample are around 35,000 clones, with roughly 90% of them counted one time only. 12% of the sample is taken by the ten largest.

Via the germline V gene (reference sequence), CDR1 is SGHKS and CDR2 YYEKEE. Cut back by 0 bases and 8 bases, the V and J ends lie 12 bases apart. The CDR3 holds 15 amino acids from the cysteine to the phenylalanine. Just the 45-base CDR3 DNA is kept, in frame starting at base 1. With regard to this clone: Its recognized antigen is unknown. No base quality values were provided; no much bigger clone lies one nucleotide off.

The rearranged chain carries TRBV5-5 and TRBJ1-6; the D gene remains uncertain. Sequenced: peripheral blood. This TCR was sampled from a man aged 55 to 70 with active COVID-19. The base sequence is TGTGCCAGCAGCTTGGGCCTAGGTTGGGATTCACCCCTCCACTTT. Its protein product is CASSLGLGWDSPLHF.